These 3 T cell receptor beta chains share one sample of origin, sequenced in a study of cytotoxic CD8 clonotypes in ibrutinib-treated CLL. Using immunoSEQ multiplex PCR, the repertoire was profiled, and TCRdb retains in-frame clones only, with some absent. The profile shows 50,000 to 70,000 clones, about 54% of them singletons. Here the sequenced sample was PBMCs, taken at disease progression, from a patient treated with ibrutinib. These receptors all stem from a human donor with chronic lymphocytic leukemia.

The V gene is TRBV6-6, the J gene TRBJ2-2; possible D gene TRBD2, 6 bases. The germline V and J ends were trimmed by 11 bases and 2 bases, with 18 bases remaining between them. Germline V gives CDR1 MNHNY, CDR2 SVGAGI (reference sequence). The CDR3 has 15 amino acids. The CDR3: CAAALPRGNTGELFF. In DNA, the CDR3 is TGTGCCGCCGCCCTCCCGCGGGGCAACACCGGGGAGCTGTTTTTT.

This clone was picked up a small number of times. V is TRBV7-2 and J is TRBJ2-7; D is possibly TRBD1 (7 bases). Germline assignment: CDR1 SGHTA and CDR2 FQGNSA. The V end lost 5 bases, the J end lost 7 bases, and 18 bases lay between the germline ends. The CDR3 covers 14 residues. This CDR3 reads CASSLQGTGGEQYF. CDR3 sequence (DNA): TGTGCCAGCAGCCTACAGGGGACTGGAGGGGAGCAGTACTTC.

This clone was observed a handful of times. The rearrangement links TRBV14 to TRBJ1-2; no reliable D call. V was trimmed by 1 base and J by 7 bases, leaving 13 bases between them. The CDR3 covers 14 residues. Germline V CDR1 and CDR2: SGHDN, FVKESK. CDR3 region: CASSQGPGRGGYTF. The CDR3, as DNA: TGTGCCAGCAGCCAAGGCCCAGGTCGCGGTGGCTACACCTTC.